Below, 10 T cell receptor beta chains from the same sample are listed, as sequenced in a study of post-analysis software for immune sequencing data. General study points: The five TRBV segments detected at higher frequency in patients than in controls included TRBV5-6, TRBV5-1 and TRBV20-1.

These receptors' antigens are unknown. Included in the TCR beta cDNA libraries were unique molecular identifiers. TCRdb reprocessed the PCR reads via MiXCR and lists one record per CDR3 protein. In the table there are hundreds of thousands of distinct CDR3 sequences, 30% of which are singletons. Sequencing input: blood. These receptors were taken from a girl aged 10 to 17 with multiple sclerosis.

This chain links TRBV3-1 with TRBJ2-1; D is unresolved. The CDR3 consists of 13 residues. CDR1 and CDR2 from the germline V gene are LGHDT and YNNKEL (reference sequence). Trimming stripped 0 bases from V and 6 bases from J, with 6 bases between. The CDR3 bases are TGTGCCAGCAGCCAAGAAAGCTGCAATGAGCAGTTCTTC. The encoded protein is CASSQESCNEQFF.

The V gene is TRBV6-5, the J gene TRBJ2-5; 15 nucleotides agree with TRBD2. Matching the DNA end better, TRBJ2-7 makes the J call doubtful. The CDR3 covers 18 residues. CDR1 MNHEY and CDR2 SVGAGI come from the germline V gene. The CDR3, as DNA: TGTGCCAGCAGTTACTCGGGGACTAGCGGGAGGATACTGGGCGAGCAGTACTTC. This encodes CASSYSGTSGRILGEQYF.

With respect to this clonotype: Compared with germline, one end of the junction differs, possibly owing to a read error. The rearrangement uses TRBV28 and TRBJ2-7; D not certain. Germline V gene lookup returns CDR1 MDHEN and CDR2 SYDVKM. The CDR3 extends over 11 amino acids. CDR3 loop: CASSDRYEQDF. CDR3 nucleotide sequence: TGTGCCAGCAGTGATCGATACGAGCAGGACTTC. The full variable domain, with the rest looked up from reference TRBV28 and TRBJ2-7, is DVKVTQSSRYLVKRTGEKVFLECVQDMDHENMFWYRQDPGLGLRLIYFSYDVKMKEKGDIPEGYSVSREKKERFSLILESASTNQTSMYLCASSDRYEQDFGPGTRLTVT.

The chain recombines TRBV6-5 with TRBJ2-7; D is possibly TRBD1 or TRBD2 (6 bases each). This CDR3 comprises 16 residues. Trimming cost V 0 bases and J 5 bases, with 17 bases left between them. The germline gives CDR1 MNHEY, CDR2 SVGAGI. CDR3 residues: CASSYSRGRGFDEQYF. The CDR3 nucleotides read TGTGCCAGCAGTTACTCGCGGGGCAGGGGTTTCGACGAGCAGTACTTC.

J is TRBJ1-1 and V is TRBV7-2; maybe TRBD1 (5 bases). V lost 1 base to trimming and J lost 4 bases, with 13 bases between them. The CDR3 has 15 amino acids. Per germline, CDR1 SGHTA and CDR2 FQGNSA. The CDR3 protein is CASSLVPQRGTEAFF. As DNA, the CDR3 is TGTGCCAGCAGCTTAGTTCCACAAAGGGGCACTGAAGCTTTCTTT.

The rearrangement uses TRBV20-1 and TRBJ2-1; D is possibly TRBD1 (6 bases). CDR1 and CDR2 (germline): DFQATT, SNEGSKA (reference sequence). Trimming took 6 bases from V and 8 from J, leaving 17 bases between them. The CDR3 loop spans 13 amino acids. The DNA of the CDR3 is TGCAGTGCCCTGTCCAGGGGATTGCATGAGCAGTTCTTC. Translation: CSALSRGLHEQFF.

The J gene is TRBJ2-7, the V gene TRBV29-1; 10 bases are a match to TRBD1. There are 15 residues in the CDR3. With V trimmed by 4 bases and J by 0 bases, 6 bases remained unmatched. In germline, CDR1 is SQVTM, CDR2 ANQGSEA. CDR3 residues: CSVGGTGVFSYEQYF. The CDR3 nucleotides are TGCAGCGTTGGGGGGACAGGGGTCTTCTCCTACGAGCAGTACTTC.

This clonotype was observed a handful of times. The chain carries TRBV6-2 or TRBV6-3 and TRBJ2-7; D is possibly TRBD1 (5 bases). V shed 6 bases and J shed 4 bases, with 7 bases lying between them. The germline gives CDR1 MNHEY, CDR2 SVGEGT. The CDR3 extends over 11 amino acids. In DNA, the CDR3 is TGTGCCAGCAGGGACAAATACGAGCAGTACTTC. Its protein is CASRDKYEQYF.

This clonotype was counted many times. The chain links TRBV7-9 to TRBJ2-7; D is unresolved. V was shortened by 1 base and J by 2 bases, with 3 bases between the two germline ends. The CDR3 totals 12 residues. Germline CDR1 is SEHNR and CDR2 is FQNEAQ (reference sequence). The CDR3 sequence is CASSLEAYEQYF. The DNA of the CDR3 is TGTGCCAGCAGCTTAGAGGCCTACGAGCAGTACTTC.

This rearrangement joins TRBV20-1 to TRBJ2-2, with D perhaps matching TRBD1 (5 bases). Per the germline V gene, CDR1 is DFQATT and CDR2 is SNEGSKA (reference sequence). Trimming pared 5 bases from V and 5 bases from J, leaving 9 bases between. The CDR3 is made up of 12 amino acids. The CDR3 nucleotides are TGCAGTGCTCCCGCAGGGACCGGGGAGCTGTTTTTT. Translating gives CSAPAGTGELFF.